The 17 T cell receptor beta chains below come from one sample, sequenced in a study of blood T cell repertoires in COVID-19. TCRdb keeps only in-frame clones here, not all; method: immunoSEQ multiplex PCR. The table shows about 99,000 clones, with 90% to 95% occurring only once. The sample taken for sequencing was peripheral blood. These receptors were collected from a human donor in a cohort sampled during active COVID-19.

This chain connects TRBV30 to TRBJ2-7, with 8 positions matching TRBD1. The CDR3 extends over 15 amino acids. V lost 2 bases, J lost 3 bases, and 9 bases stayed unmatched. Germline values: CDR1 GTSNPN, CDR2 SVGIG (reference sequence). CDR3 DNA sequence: TGTGCCTGGAGTTGGCGGCAGGGGGCAGGCTACGAGCAGTACTTC. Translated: CAWSWRQGAGYEQYF.

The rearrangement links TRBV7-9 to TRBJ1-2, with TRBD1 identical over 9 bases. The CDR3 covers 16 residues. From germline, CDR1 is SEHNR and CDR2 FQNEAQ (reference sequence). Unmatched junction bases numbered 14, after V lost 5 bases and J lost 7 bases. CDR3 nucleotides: TGTGCCAGCAGCACCGGAAGCACAGGGGGCGCGGGTGGCTACACCTTC. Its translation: CASSTGSTGGAGGYTF.

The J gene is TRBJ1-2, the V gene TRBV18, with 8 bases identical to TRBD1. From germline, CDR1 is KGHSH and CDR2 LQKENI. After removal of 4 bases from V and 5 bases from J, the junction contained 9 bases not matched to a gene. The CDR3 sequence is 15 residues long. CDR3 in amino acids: CASSLTDRDRYGYTF. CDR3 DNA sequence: TGTGCCAGCTCACTGACGGACAGGGATCGGTATGGCTACACCTTC.

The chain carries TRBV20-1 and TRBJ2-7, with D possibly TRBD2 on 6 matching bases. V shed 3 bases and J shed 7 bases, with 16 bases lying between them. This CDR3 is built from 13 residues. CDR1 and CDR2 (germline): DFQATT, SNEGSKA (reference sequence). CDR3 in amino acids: CSASGTQFREQYF. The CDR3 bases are TGCAGTGCTAGTGGGACTCAGTTTAGGGAGCAGTACTTC.

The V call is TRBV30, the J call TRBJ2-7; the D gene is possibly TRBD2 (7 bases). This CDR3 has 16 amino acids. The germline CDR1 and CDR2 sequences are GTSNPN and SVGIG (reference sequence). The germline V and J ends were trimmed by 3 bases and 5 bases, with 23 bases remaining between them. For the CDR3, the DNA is TGTGCCTGGAGCCCTAGGGACACTAGCGTTAGCCACGAGCAGTACTTC. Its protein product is CAWSPRDTSVSHEQYF.

This CDR3 reads CASSPTQGAVGSPLHF. The CDR3 nucleotides are TGTGCCAGCTCACCCACACAGGGGGCGGTCGGTTCACCCCTCCACTTT. The gene calls are TRBV18 and TRBJ1-6; 9 nucleotides line up with TRBD1. The germline V gene encodes CDR1 KGHSH and CDR2 LQKENI. Trimming at V came to 3 bases and at J to 9 bases, leaving 9 bases not matched to a gene. The CDR3 sequence is 16 residues long.

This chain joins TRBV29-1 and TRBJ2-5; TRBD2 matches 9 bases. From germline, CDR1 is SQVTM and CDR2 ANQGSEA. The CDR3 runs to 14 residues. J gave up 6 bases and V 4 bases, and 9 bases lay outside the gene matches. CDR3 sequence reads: CSVGRGGLGQTQYF. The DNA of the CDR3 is TGCAGCGTTGGGCGGGGGGGCCTTGGGCAGACCCAGTACTTC.

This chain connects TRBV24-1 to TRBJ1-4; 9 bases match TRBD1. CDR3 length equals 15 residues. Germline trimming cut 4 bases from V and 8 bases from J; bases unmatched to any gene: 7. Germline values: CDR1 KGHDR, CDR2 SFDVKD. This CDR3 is CATSDGQGFEEKLFF. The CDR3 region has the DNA TGTGCCACCAGTGACGGACAGGGGTTTGAGGAAAAACTGTTTTTT.

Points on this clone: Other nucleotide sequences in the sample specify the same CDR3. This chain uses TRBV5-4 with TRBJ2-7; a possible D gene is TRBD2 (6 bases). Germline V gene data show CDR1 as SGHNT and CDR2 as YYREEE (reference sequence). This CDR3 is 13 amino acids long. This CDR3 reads CASGNYGDYEQYF. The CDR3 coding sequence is TGTGCTAGCGGCAACTATGGTGACTACGAGCAGTACTTC.

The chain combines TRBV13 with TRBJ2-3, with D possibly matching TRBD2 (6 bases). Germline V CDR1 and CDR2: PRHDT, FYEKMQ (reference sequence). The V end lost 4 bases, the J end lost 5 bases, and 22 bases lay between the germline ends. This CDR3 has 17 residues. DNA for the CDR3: TGTGCCAGCAGCTCCGGTTTCGGGGGTGGGATTGGAGATACGCAGTATTTT. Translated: CASSSGFGGGIGDTQYF.

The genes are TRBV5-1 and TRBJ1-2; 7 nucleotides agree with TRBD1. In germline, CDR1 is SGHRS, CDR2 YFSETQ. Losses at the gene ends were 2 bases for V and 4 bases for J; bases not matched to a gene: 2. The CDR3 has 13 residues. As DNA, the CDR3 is TGCGCCAGCAGCTTTCGGGACAGCTATGGCTACACCTTC. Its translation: CASSFRDSYGYTF.

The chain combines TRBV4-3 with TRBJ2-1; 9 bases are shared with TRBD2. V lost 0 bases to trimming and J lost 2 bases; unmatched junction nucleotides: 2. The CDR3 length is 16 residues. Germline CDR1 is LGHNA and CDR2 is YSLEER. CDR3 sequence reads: CASSQEAGGTYNEQFF. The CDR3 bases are TGCGCCAGCAGCCAAGAAGCGGGGGGTACCTACAATGAGCAGTTCTTC.

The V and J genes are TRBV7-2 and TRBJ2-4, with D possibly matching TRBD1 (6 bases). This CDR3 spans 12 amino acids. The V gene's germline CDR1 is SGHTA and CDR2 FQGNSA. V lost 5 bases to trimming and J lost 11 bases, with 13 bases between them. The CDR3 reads CASSPTRQVQYF. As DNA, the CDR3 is TGTGCCAGCAGCCCAACACGACAGGTTCAGTACTTC.

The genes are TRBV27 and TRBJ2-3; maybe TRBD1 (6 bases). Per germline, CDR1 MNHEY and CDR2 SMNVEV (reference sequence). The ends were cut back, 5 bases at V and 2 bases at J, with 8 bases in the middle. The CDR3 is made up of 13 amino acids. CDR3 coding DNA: TGTGCCAGCAGTACAGGGATCACAGATACGCAGTATTTT. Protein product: CASSTGITDTQYF.

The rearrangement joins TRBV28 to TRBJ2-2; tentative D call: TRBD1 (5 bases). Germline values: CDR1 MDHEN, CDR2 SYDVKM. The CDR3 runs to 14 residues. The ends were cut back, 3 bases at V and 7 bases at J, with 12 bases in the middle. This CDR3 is CASSFDLQGGELFF. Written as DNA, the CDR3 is TGTGCCAGCAGTTTTGACCTTCAGGGCGGGGAGCTGTTTTTT.

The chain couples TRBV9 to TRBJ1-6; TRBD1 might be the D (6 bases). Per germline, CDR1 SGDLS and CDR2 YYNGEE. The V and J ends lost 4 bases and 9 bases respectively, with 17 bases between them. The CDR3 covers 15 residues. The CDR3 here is CASSPGGGGSSPLHF. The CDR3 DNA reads TGTGCCAGCAGCCCTGGGGGGGGCGGCAGTTCACCCCTCCACTTT.

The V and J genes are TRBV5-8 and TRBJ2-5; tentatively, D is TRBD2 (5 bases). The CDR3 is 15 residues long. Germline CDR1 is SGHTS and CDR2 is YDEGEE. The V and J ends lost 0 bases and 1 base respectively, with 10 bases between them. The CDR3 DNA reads TGTGCCAGCAGCTTGGGGGCGGGCTTCCAAGAGACCCAGTACTTC. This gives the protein CASSLGAGFQETQYF.